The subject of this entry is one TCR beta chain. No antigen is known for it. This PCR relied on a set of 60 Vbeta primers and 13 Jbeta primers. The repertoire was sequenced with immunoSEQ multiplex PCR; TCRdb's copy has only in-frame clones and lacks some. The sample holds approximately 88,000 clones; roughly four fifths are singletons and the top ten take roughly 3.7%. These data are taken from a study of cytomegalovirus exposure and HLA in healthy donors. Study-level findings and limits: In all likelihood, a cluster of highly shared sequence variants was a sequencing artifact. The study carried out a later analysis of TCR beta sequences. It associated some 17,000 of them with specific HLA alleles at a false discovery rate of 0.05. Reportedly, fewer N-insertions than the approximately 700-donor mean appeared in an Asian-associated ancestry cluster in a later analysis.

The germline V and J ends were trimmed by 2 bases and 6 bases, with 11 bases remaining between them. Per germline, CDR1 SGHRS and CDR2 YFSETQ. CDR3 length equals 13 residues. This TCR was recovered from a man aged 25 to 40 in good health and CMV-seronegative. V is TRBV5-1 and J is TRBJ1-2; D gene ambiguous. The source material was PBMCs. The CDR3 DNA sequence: TGCGCCAGCAGCTTTGCGGTAGTCGATGGCTACACCTTC. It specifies CASSFAVVDGYTF.